Below are 26 T cell receptor beta chains sequenced from a single sample in a study of blood T cell repertoires in COVID-19. Assay: immunoSEQ multiplex PCR; the TCRdb copy retains only in-frame clones and omits some. The data show about 68,000 clones, 89% seen once. Source material: peripheral blood. The source of these receptors is a man aged 50 to 60 with active COVID-19.

V gene TRBV18 combines with J gene TRBJ1-2; D is possibly TRBD1 (5 bases). V was cut by 5 bases and J by 8 bases, with 9 bases left in between. From germline, CDR1 is KGHSH and CDR2 LQKENI. CDR3 length: 11 amino acids. CDR3 sequence (DNA): TGTGCCAGCTCATCAGGGATAGGCTACACCTTC. Encoded protein: CASSSGIGYTF.

The chain recombines TRBV7-9 with TRBJ1-2, with 9 positions matching TRBD1. V trimming: 1 base; J trimming: 8 bases; junction bases outside the gene matches: 5. The V gene's germline CDR1 is SEHNR and CDR2 FQNEAQ (reference sequence). The CDR3 extends over 14 amino acids. The CDR3 DNA follows: TGTGCCAGCAGCTTAGGCGGGACAGGGACCGGCTACACCTTC. Translated: CASSLGGTGTGYTF.

CDR3 residues: CASSSPFSPSYEQYF. CDR3 nucleotides: TGTGCCAGCAGCTCGCCCTTTTCACCCAGCTACGAGCAGTACTTC. The rearrangement joins TRBV7-9 to TRBJ2-7; no clear D. Per the germline V gene, CDR1 is SEHNR and CDR2 is FQNEAQ (reference sequence). Trimming removed 4 bases from V and 3 bases from J, with 16 bases in between. The CDR3 contains 15 residues.

The chain carries TRBV5-5 and TRBJ1-1, with 8 bases identical to TRBD1. This CDR3 has 15 residues. J lost 5 bases, V lost 5 bases, and 11 bases had no gene match. Germline V gives CDR1 SGHKS, CDR2 YYEKEE (reference sequence). The CDR3 coding sequence is TGTGCCAGCAGTGAAACAGGGGGAGTTGGGACTGAAGCTTTCTTT. It translates to CASSETGGVGTEAFF.

This clone showed up just once. J is TRBJ2-1 and V is TRBV3-1 (or the pseudogene TRBV3-2); 10 bases agree with TRBD2. Germline V lookup: CDR1 LGHDT, CDR2 YNNKEL (reference sequence). The trim removed 4 bases at V and 14 bases at J, leaving 17 bases unmatched. The CDR3 runs 16 residues. The CDR3 is CASSPHRSGGRPSEFF. CDR3 coding DNA: TGTGCCAGCAGCCCACACCGTAGCGGGGGGCGGCCGTCGGAGTTCTTC.

The chain has TRBV3-1 (or the pseudogene TRBV3-2) and TRBJ1-2, with TRBD1 matching 9 bases. V lost 0 bases to trimming and J lost 6 bases; unmatched junction nucleotides: 8. CDR1 LGHDT and CDR2 YNNKEL come from the germline V gene (reference sequence). The CDR3 loop spans 16 amino acids. The chain's CDR3 is CASSQEVGQGSDGYTF. The CDR3 bases are TGTGCCAGCAGCCAAGAAGTAGGACAGGGGAGTGATGGCTACACCTTC.

The chain couples TRBV7-3 to TRBJ1-2; D possibly corresponds to TRBD1 (6 bases). Between the trimmed V and J ends, which lost 2 bases and 1 base, there was a span of 11 bases. This CDR3 is built from 15 residues. Germline V gene data show CDR1 as SGHTA and CDR2 as FQGTGA. Here the CDR3 DNA reads TGTGCCAGCAGCTTAGGGCCAGGGGATAACTATGGCTACACCTTC. Translated: CASSLGPGDNYGYTF.

The chain carries TRBV7-2 and TRBJ1-2, with 9 bases identical to TRBD1. Germline V gene lookup returns CDR1 SGHTA and CDR2 FQGNSA. The CDR3 runs to 17 residues. The trim removed 5 bases at V and 7 bases at J, leaving 17 bases unmatched. The CDR3 here is CASSPANPGQGFGGYTF. The CDR3 DNA sequence: TGTGCCAGCAGCCCAGCTAACCCGGGACAGGGATTCGGTGGCTACACCTTC.

The chain joins TRBV9 to TRBJ2-1; 8 bases are a match to TRBD2. CDR3 length: 16 residues. With V trimmed by 0 bases and J by 2 bases, 4 bases remained unmatched. Germline-derived CDR1 and CDR2 are SGDLS and YYNGEE. The CDR3 DNA reads as TGTGCCAGCAGCGTAGGCAGCGGGGGAGCCTACAATGAGCAGTTCTTC. It translates to CASSVGSGGAYNEQFF.

This chain uses TRBV10-3 with TRBJ2-1, with TRBD1 matching 8 bases. Losses at the gene ends were 5 bases for V and 9 bases for J; bases not matched to a gene: 9. Germline assignment: CDR1 ENHRY and CDR2 SYGVKD. The CDR3 consists of 14 residues. The CDR3 spells CAISLGQAGGEQFF. CDR3 bases: TGTGCCATCAGTTTGGGACAGGCCGGGGGTGAGCAGTTCTTC.

Points on this clone: The sample holds other DNA sequences that translate to the same CDR3. The V call is TRBV7-9, the J call TRBJ1-1; D perhaps matches TRBD1 (6 bases). Trimming pared 5 bases from V and 4 bases from J, leaving 14 bases between. CDR1 and CDR2 from the germline V gene are SEHNR and FQNEAQ (reference sequence). The CDR3 runs to 14 residues. The CDR3 DNA follows: TGTGCCAGCAGCCTACAGGGTCTTAGCACTGAAGCTTTCTTT. It is translated as CASSLQGLSTEAFF. Full variable domain (missing parts from reference TRBV7-9 and TRBJ1-1): DTGVSQNPRHKITKRGQNVTFRCDPISEHNRLYWYRQTLGQGPEFLTYFQNEAQLEKSRLLSDRFSAERPKGSFSTLEIQRTEQGDSAMYLCASSLQGLSTEAFFGQGTRLTVV.

J is TRBJ2-7 and V is TRBV5-6; D call uncertain. The CDR3 sequence is 13 residues long. Germline lookup yields CDR1 SGHDT and CDR2 YYEEEE. Between the trimmed V and J ends, which lost 0 bases and 6 bases, there was a span of 10 bases. In nucleotides, the CDR3 is TGTGCCAGCAGCTTGGGAGCCGGAGCCGAGCAGTACTTC. Amino acid sequence: CASSLGAGAEQYF.

The V call is TRBV18, the J call TRBJ2-7, with D possibly matching TRBD1 (6 bases). Germline V gene data show CDR1 as KGHSH and CDR2 as LQKENI. V was cut by 3 bases and J by 2 bases, with 11 bases left in between. CDR3 size: 14 residues. This CDR3 is CASSPGTQAYEQYF. The CDR3 DNA sequence: TGTGCCAGCTCACCCGGGACACAAGCCTACGAGCAGTACTTC.

V gene TRBV11-2 combines with J gene TRBJ2-2; 9 nucleotides line up with TRBD2. CDR1 SGHAT and CDR2 FQNNGV come from the germline V gene. This CDR3 has 15 residues. V dropped 5 bases and J dropped 3; count of bases not matched to a gene: 4. The CDR3 protein is CASSLAGTDTGELFF. The CDR3 DNA is TGTGCCAGCAGCCTAGCGGGGACTGACACCGGGGAGCTGTTTTTT. The entire variable domain, with the rest obtained from reference TRBV11-2 and TRBJ2-2, is as follows: EAGVAQSPRYKIIEKRQSVAFWCNPISGHATLYWYQQILGQGPKLLIQFQNNGVVDDSQLPKDRFSAERLKGVDSTLKIQPAKLEDSAVYLCASSLAGTDTGELFFGEGSRLTVL.

The chain joins TRBV6-5 to TRBJ2-2, with TRBD1 identical over 9 bases. V dropped 4 bases and J dropped 7; count of bases not matched to a gene: 4. CDR1 MNHEY and CDR2 SVGAGI come from the germline V gene. The CDR3 has 14 residues. The DNA of the CDR3 is TGTGCCAGCAGTTCCGGGACAGGGTTCGGGGAGCTGTTTTTT. Its protein is CASSSGTGFGELFF.

This clone was seen once. The rearrangement links TRBV6-5 to TRBJ1-2; 8 nucleotides line up with TRBD1. V dropped 5 bases and J dropped 8; count of bases not matched to a gene: 7. Per the germline V gene, CDR1 is MNHEY and CDR2 is SVGAGI. The CDR3 runs 13 residues. CDR3 in amino acids: CASSPRTGHGYTF. In DNA form, the CDR3 reads TGTGCCAGCAGTCCCCGGACAGGGCACGGCTACACCTTC.

The chain links TRBV5-1 to TRBJ2-5, with D perhaps TRBD1 (6 bases). There are 14 residues in the CDR3. The germline gives CDR1 SGHRS, CDR2 YFSETQ. Trimming stripped 0 bases from V and 1 base from J, with 7 bases between. The CDR3: CASSLGGLQETQYF. The CDR3 region has the DNA TGCGCCAGCAGCTTGGGGGGGCTCCAAGAGACCCAGTACTTC.

This chain joins TRBV6-5 and TRBJ2-7; possibly TRBD2 for D (5 bases). Germline V gene sequence: CDR1 MNHEY, CDR2 SVGAGI. The CDR3 is made up of 13 amino acids. Trimming took off 5 bases at V and 6 bases at J, with 14 bases between the two ends. This CDR3 reads CASSLPGSGEQYF. As DNA, the CDR3 is TGTGCCAGCAGTCTGCCCGGCAGCGGCGAGCAGTACTTC.

The V and J genes are TRBV19 and TRBJ1-2, with D possibly matching TRBD1 (5 bases). The germline CDR1 and CDR2 sequences are LNHDA and SQIVND (reference sequence). The CDR3 is 15 amino acids. V lost 1 base, J lost 2 bases, and 11 bases lay in between. This CDR3 is CASSIGRGGNYGYTF. The CDR3 DNA sequence: TGTGCCAGTAGTATAGGGCGGGGCGGAAACTATGGCTACACCTTC.

In nucleotides, the CDR3 is TGTGCCAGCAGCGTAACCGGGACTAGCGGGGGACAAGAGACCCAGTACTTC. It encodes CASSVTGTSGGQETQYF. The chain joins TRBV5-6 to TRBJ2-5, with TRBD2 matching over 14 bases. The ends lost 4 bases at V and 2 bases at J; junction bases unmatched: 7. Germline CDR1 SGHDT, CDR2 YYEEEE. The CDR3 loop spans 17 amino acids.

This CDR3 reads CAWGRGEGQPQHF. Here the CDR3 DNA reads TGTGCCTGGGGGCGGGGGGAAGGTCAGCCCCAGCATTTT. The chain has TRBV30 and TRBJ1-5; D perhaps matches TRBD1 (5 bases). The CDR3 length is 13 residues. V was cut by 5 bases and J by 6 bases, with 14 bases left in between. Germline V gives CDR1 GTSNPN, CDR2 SVGIG (reference sequence).

The chain combines TRBV10-3 with TRBJ2-5, with 7 positions matching TRBD1. This CDR3 is 14 amino acids long. The J segment lost 4 bases and the V segment lost 5 bases, leaving 7 bases of the junction unmatched. Looked up from germline, CDR1 is ENHRY and CDR2 is SYGVKD. The CDR3 is CAISSSSGGETQYF. CDR3 sequence (DNA): TGTGCCATCAGTTCATCATCAGGGGGAGAGACCCAGTACTTC.

The rearrangement uses TRBV5-1 and TRBJ2-1, with 16 bases aligning to TRBD2. V dropped 4 bases and J dropped 7; count of bases not matched to a gene: 8. The CDR3 runs 17 residues. Germline loops: CDR1 SGHRS, CDR2 YFSETQ. The CDR3 DNA reads TGCGCCAGCAGCCCGGGACTAGCGGGGGGGCACGGAAATGAGCAGTTCTTC. As protein: CASSPGLAGGHGNEQFF.

The V gene is TRBV3-1 (or the pseudogene TRBV3-2), the J gene TRBJ2-5; 13 bases agree with TRBD2. From germline, CDR1 is LGHDT and CDR2 YNNKEL (reference sequence). After removal of 4 bases from V and 5 bases from J, the junction contained 7 bases not matched to a gene. The CDR3 contains 16 residues. The CDR3, as DNA: TGTGCCAGCAGCCTGATACTAGCGGGGGGGGACGAGACCCAGTACTTC. Amino acid sequence: CASSLILAGGDETQYF.

The rearrangement joins TRBV28 to TRBJ1-6, with D unclear. CDR3 length: 14 amino acids. CDR1 is MDHEN, CDR2 SYDVKM, per germline. The V gene lost 11 bases and the J gene lost 0 bases, with 11 bases spanning the gap. CDR3 coding DNA: TGTGCCGGCGGGATGTCCTCCTATAATTCACCCCTCCACTTT. This codes for CAGGMSSYNSPLHF.

The V call is TRBV3-1 (or the pseudogene TRBV3-2), the J call TRBJ1-6; 7 positions agree with TRBD1. The CDR3 has 16 residues. In germline, CDR1 is LGHDT, CDR2 YNNKEL (reference sequence). Losses at the gene ends were 3 bases for V and 10 bases for J; bases not matched to a gene: 12. CDR3 in amino acids: CASSHLGQDNGSPLHF. For the CDR3, the DNA is TGTGCCAGCAGCCACCTAGGACAGGATAACGGGTCACCCCTCCACTTT.